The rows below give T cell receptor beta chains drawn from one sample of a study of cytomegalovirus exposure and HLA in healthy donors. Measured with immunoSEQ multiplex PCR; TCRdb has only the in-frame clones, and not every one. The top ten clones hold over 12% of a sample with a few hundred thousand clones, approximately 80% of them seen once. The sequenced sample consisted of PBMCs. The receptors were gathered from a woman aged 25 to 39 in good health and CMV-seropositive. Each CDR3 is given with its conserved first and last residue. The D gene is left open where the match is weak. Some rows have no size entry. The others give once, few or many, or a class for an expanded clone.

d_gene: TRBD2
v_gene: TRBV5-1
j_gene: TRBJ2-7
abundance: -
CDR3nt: TGCGCCAGCAGCTCCGGGACTAGCAGATCAACCTACGAGCAGTACTTC
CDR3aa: CASSSGTSRSTYEQYF

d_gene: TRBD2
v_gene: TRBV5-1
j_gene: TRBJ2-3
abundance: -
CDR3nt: TGCGCCAGCAGCCCCGGACTAGCGGACACAGATACGCAGTATTTT
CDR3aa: CASSPGLADTDTQYF

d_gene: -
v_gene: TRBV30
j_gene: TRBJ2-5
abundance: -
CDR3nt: TGTGCCTGGAGGGGACGGGAGACCCAGTACTTC
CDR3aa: CAWRGRETQYF

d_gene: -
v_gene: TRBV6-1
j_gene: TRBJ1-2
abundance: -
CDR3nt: TGTGCCAGCAGGGTACAGGAGGGCTATGGCTACACCTTC
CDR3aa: CASRVQEGYGYTF

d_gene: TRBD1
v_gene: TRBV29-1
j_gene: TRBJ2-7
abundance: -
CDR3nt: TGCAGCGTTGAAACAGGGGGCGCATATTCCGAGCAGTACTTC
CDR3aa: CSVETGGAYSEQYF

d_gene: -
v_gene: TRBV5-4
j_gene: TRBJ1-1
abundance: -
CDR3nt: TGTGCCAGCAGCTTGGGCATGGCGACAGGCCCCAGTTCTAAGGAAGCTTTCTTT
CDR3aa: CASSLGMATGPSSKEAFF

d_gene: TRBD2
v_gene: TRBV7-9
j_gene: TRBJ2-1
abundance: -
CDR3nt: TGTGCCAGCAGCTTAGTTAGACTAGCGCCGGACAATGAGCAGTTCTTC
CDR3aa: CASSLVRLAPDNEQFF

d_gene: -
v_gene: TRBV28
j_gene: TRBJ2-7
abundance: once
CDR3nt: TGTGCCAGCAGTTTTGGGTACGAGCAGTACTTC
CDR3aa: CASSFGYEQYF

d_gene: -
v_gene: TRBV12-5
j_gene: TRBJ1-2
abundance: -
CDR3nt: TGTGCTAGTGGTTCCCCGGGGGACCTAGGCTATGGCTACACCTTC
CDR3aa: CASGSPGDLGYGYTF

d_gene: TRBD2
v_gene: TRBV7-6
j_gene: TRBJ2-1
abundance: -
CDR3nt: TGTGCCAGCAGCCCATTCACTAGCGGTGGGTCCTACAATGAGCAGTTCTTC
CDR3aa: CASSPFTSGGSYNEQFF

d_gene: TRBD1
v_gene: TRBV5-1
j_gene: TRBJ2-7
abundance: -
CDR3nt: TGCGCCAGCAGCTTGGGGGACAGATACGAGCAGTACTTC
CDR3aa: CASSLGDRYEQYF

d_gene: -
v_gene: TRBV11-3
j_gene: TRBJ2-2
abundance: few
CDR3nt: TGTGCCAGCAGTGAATACGGGGAGCTGTTTTTT
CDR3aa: CASSEYGELFF

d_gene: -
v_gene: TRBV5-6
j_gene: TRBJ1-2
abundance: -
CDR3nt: TGTGCCAGCAGCTTGGAAGTCCTTAGCTATGGCTACACCTTC
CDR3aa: CASSLEVLSYGYTF

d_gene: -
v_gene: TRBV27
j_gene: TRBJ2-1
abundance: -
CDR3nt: TGTGCCAGCAGGCCTTTATCCCGGACGGACAATGAGCAGTTCTTC
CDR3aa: CASRPLSRTDNEQFF

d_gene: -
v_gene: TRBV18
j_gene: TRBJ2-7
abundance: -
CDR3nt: TGTGCCAGCTCACCGTCAAGCTTCTACGAGCAGTACTTC
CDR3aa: CASSPSSFYEQYF

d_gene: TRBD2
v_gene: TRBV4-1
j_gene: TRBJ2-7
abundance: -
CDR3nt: TGCGCCAGCAGTCTTCTAGCGGGAGTTAACGAGCAGTACTTC
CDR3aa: CASSLLAGVNEQYF

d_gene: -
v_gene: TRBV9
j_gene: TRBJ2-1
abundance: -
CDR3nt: TGTGCCAGCAGCGGTCTCCCTCTTGAGCAGTTCTTC
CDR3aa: CASSGLPLEQFF

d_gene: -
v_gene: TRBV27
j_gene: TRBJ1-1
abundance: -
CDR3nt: TGTGCCAGCAGTTTTCTATTGAACACTGAAGCTTTCTTT
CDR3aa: CASSFLLNTEAFF

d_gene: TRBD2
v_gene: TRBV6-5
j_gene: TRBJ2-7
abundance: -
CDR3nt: TGTGCCAGCAGTTACTCTTGGACTAGATCAGCACTCGAGCAGTACTTC
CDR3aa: CASSYSWTRSALEQYF

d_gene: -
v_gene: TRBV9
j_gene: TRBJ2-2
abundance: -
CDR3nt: TGTGCCAGCACCACTAGAGGTGCCGGGGAGCTGTTTTTT
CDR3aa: CASTTRGAGELFF

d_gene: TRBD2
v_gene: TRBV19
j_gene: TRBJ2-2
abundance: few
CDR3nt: TGTGCCAGTAGTGATGCTAGCGGCAACACCGGGGAGCTGTTTTTT
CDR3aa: CASSDASGNTGELFF

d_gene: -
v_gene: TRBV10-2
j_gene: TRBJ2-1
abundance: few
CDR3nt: TGCGCCAGCTCGGTATTATCCTACAATGAGCAGTTCTTC
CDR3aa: CASSVLSYNEQFF

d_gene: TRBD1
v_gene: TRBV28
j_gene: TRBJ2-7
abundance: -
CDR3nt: TGTGCCAGCAGTTTAACGGGGGGACAGGGGTCCTACGAGCAGTACTTC
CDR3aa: CASSLTGGQGSYEQYF

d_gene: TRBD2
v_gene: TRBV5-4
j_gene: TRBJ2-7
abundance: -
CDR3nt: TGTGCCAGCAGCTTGTGGGGAGGGCACCCCGCGGGGGAGCAGTACTTC
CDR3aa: CASSLWGGHPAGEQYF

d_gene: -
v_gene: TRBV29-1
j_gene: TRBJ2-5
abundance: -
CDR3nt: TGCAGCGTTGTGGGGGGCGCAGAGACCCAGTACTTC
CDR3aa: CSVVGGAETQYF

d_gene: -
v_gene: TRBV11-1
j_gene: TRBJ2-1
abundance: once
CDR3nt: TGTGCCAGCAGCTTGTTACAGGACAATGAGCAGTTCTTC
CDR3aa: CASSLLQDNEQFF

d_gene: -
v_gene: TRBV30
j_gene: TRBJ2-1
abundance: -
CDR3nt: TGTGCCTGGAGTCCTGTCTACAATGAGCAGTTCTTC
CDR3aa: CAWSPVYNEQFF

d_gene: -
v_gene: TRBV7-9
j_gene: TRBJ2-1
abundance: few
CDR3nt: TGTGCCAGCAGCCCTAAGGGCCTCTCCTACAATGAGCAGTTCTTC
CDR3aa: CASSPKGLSYNEQFF

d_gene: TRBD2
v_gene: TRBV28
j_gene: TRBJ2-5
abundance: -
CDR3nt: TGTGCCAGCAGTCTCGTCGGGAGCGGGGGGGAGACCCAGTACTTC
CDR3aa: CASSLVGSGGETQYF

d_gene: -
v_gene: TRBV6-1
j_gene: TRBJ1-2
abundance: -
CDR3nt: TGTGCCAGCAGTGAAGGTCAGCCTAGGGTAGGCTACACCTTC
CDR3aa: CASSEGQPRVGYTF

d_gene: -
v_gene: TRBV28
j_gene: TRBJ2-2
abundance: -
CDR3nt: TGTGCCAGCTTATCTGAGAACACCGGGGAGCTGTTTTTT
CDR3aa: CASLSENTGELFF

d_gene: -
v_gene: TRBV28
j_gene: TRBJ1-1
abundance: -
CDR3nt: TGTGCCAGCAGCCTAATCGCAGGGGCCACCCCTGAAGCTTTCTTT
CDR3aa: CASSLIAGATPEAFF

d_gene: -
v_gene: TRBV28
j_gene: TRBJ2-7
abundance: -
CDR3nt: TGTGCCAGCAATGGGGAGGGGGCCTACGAGCAGTACTTC
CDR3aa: CASNGEGAYEQYF

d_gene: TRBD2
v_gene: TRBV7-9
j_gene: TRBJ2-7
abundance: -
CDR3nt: TGTGCCAGCAGCTCAACCGGGGCTAGCGGTAAAGGGGAGCAGTACTTC
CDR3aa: CASSSTGASGKGEQYF

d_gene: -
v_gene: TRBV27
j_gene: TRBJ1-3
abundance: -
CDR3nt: TGTGCCAGCAGGGTAACGGCGGACACCCGCTCTGGAAACACCATATATTTT
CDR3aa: CASRVTADTRSGNTIYF

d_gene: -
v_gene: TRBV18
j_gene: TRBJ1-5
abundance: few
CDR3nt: TGTGCCAGCTCACCACTGTCCTTTCAGCCCCAGCATTTT
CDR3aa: CASSPLSFQPQHF

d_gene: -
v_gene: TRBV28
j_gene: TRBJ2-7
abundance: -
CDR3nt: TGTGCCAGCAGCCAAACAGCTATAGGGACCTACGAGCAGTACTTC
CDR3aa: CASSQTAIGTYEQYF

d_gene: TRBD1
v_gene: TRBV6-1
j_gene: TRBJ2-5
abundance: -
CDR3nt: TGTGCCAGCAGTGGGGGACAGCTGGAGACCCAGTACTTC
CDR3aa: CASSGGQLETQYF

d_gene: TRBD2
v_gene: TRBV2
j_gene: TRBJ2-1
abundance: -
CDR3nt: TGTGCCAGCAGTGTCCAGCGGGAGGTCGGTGAGCAGTTCTTC
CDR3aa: CASSVQREVGEQFF

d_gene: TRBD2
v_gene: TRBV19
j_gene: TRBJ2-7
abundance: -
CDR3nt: TGTGCCAGTAGTATGTCCAGCGGGAACGACGAGCAGTACTTC
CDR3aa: CASSMSSGNDEQYF

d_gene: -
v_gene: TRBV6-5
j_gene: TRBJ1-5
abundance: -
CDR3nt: TGTGCCAGCAGGGCAGAGGGTCAGCCCCAGCATTTT
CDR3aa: CASRAEGQPQHF

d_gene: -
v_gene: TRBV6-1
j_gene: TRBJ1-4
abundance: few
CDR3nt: TGTGCCAGCAGTCCTGGACAAGAAATTGAAAAACTGTTTTTT
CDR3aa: CASSPGQEIEKLFF

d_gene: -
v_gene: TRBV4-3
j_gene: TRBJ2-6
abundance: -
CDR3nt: TGCGCCAGCAGCTACAAGACAGGTAGCTCTGGGGCCAACGTCCTGACTTTC
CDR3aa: CASSYKTGSSGANVLTF

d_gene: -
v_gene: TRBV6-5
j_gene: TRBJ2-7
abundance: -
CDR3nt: TGTGCCAGCAGGCACGGGGTGAAGCGGGAGCAGTACTTC
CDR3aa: CASRHGVKREQYF

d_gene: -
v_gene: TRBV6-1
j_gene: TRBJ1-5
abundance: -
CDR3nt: TGTGCCAGCAGTGAAGCGCGGCAGTGGAGCAATCAGCCCCAGCATTTT
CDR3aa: CASSEARQWSNQPQHF